Listed below are T cell receptor beta chains from one sample, sequenced in a study of T cell changes during pregnancy in multiple sclerosis. Data came from immunoSEQ multiplex PCR; TCRdb stores just in-frame clones and leaves some out. The table has just under 50,000 clones, roughly 95% seen once. Material: CD4+ T cells from peripheral blood mononuclear cells, obtained in the third trimester of pregnancy. These receptors all stem from a female donor with multiple sclerosis, enrolled in a pregnancy study. CDR3s include the opening cysteine and the closing phenylalanine or tryptophan. A D gene is named only where the DNA matches it firmly. Expanded clones get a size class; other rows say once, few or many, or leave the size out.

v_call	j_call	d_call	clone_size	cdr3_aa	cdr3_nt
TRBV19	TRBJ1-5	NA	NA	CASSISRQHNQPQHF	TGTGCCAGTAGTATTAGCAGACAGCACAATCAGCCCCAGCATTTT
TRBV5-1	TRBJ2-5	NA	NA	CASSSGRETQYF	TGCGCCAGCAGTTCTGGTCGGGAGACCCAGTACTTC
TRBV6-5	TRBJ1-2	NA	NA	CASSRGAQGYGYTF	TGTGCCAGCAGTCGGGGGGCGCAAGGCTATGGCTACACCTTC
TRBV6-4	TRBJ1-1	TRBD1	NA	CASSMRAGGDTEAFF	TGTGCCAGCAGTATGAGGGCAGGGGGAGATACTGAAGCTTTCTTT
TRBV30	TRBJ1-6	NA	few	CAGNTGSTSPLHF	TGTGCCGGGAATACGGGGTCAACTTCACCCCTCCACTTT
TRBV28	TRBJ1-2	NA	NA	CASSFPGGNNYGYTF	TGTGCCAGCAGTTTTCCGGGGGGAAATAACTATGGCTACACCTTC
TRBV6-5	TRBJ1-3	NA	NA	CASSYSLGSSGNTIYF	TGTGCCAGCAGTTACTCCCTGGGGAGCTCTGGAAACACCATATATTTT
TRBV11-2	TRBJ2-1	TRBD2	once	CASSLDLGLAGGNEQFF	TGTGCCAGCAGCTTAGATCTGGGTCTAGCGGGAGGGAATGAGCAGTTCTTC
TRBV4-3	TRBJ1-2	TRBD1	NA	CASSQVVGTGVDGYTF	TGCGCCAGCAGCCAAGTGGTTGGGACAGGGGTCGATGGCTACACCTTC
TRBV14	TRBJ2-7	TRBD2	NA	CASRSTTSPNYEQYF	TGTGCCAGCCGATCTACGACTAGCCCGAACTACGAGCAGTACTTC
TRBV29-1	TRBJ2-1	TRBD2	NA	CSASTSGASSYNEQFF	TGCAGCGCCTCGACTAGCGGGGCGAGCTCCTACAATGAGCAGTTCTTC
TRBV19	TRBJ2-1	TRBD2	NA	CASSIAGGRAGEQFF	TGTGCCAGTAGTATAGCCGGCGGGAGGGCCGGTGAGCAGTTCTTC
TRBV19	TRBJ1-2	TRBD1	NA	CASSRQRDRNYGYTF	TGTGCCAGTAGTAGACAACGGGACAGGAACTATGGCTACACCTTC
TRBV19	TRBJ2-1	NA	NA	CASSGDLHNEQFF	TGTGCCAGTAGTGGGGACTTACACAATGAGCAGTTCTTC
TRBV29-1	TRBJ2-7	TRBD1	NA	CSVKGQGNSYEQYF	TGCAGCGTTAAGGGACAGGGGAACTCCTACGAGCAGTACTTC
TRBV28	TRBJ2-7	TRBD2	NA	CASSSGGLAGNNEQYF	TGTGCCAGCAGTTCCGGGGGACTAGCGGGAAATAACGAGCAGTACTTC
TRBV19	TRBJ2-2	NA	NA	CASSYLRDTGELFF	TGTGCCAGTAGTTATCTAAGAGACACCGGGGAGCTGTTTTTT
TRBV29-1	TRBJ1-5	NA	NA	CSVEENSNQPQHF	TGCAGCGTTGAGGAGAATAGCAATCAGCCCCAGCATTTT
TRBV10-3	TRBJ2-2	TRBD1	NA	CATRQGPTGELFF	TGTGCCACGCGACAGGGACCCACCGGGGAGCTGTTTTTT
TRBV5-4	TRBJ2-1	TRBD2	NA	CASSRGGLAGYNEQFF	TGTGCCAGCAGCCGTGGGGGACTAGCGGGTTACAATGAGCAGTTCTTC
TRBV30	TRBJ2-2	TRBD2	NA	CACTGTSPGELFF	TGTGCCTGCACCGGGACTAGCCCCGGGGAGCTGTTTTTT
TRBV5-6	TRBJ2-7	NA	NA	CASSLVSRAYEQYF	TGTGCCAGCAGCTTGGTTAGCCGAGCCTACGAGCAGTACTTC
TRBV6-5	TRBJ2-3	NA	NA	CASRGFWGPDTQYF	TGTGCCAGCAGGGGTTTCTGGGGCCCAGATACGCAGTATTTT
TRBV5-1	TRBJ2-3	TRBD1	NA	CASSAGQGIYTQYF	TGCGCCAGCAGCGCTGGACAGGGTATATATACGCAGTATTTT
TRBV14	TRBJ2-1	NA	once	CASSQGLQAYNEQFF	TGTGCCAGCAGCCAAGGACTGCAAGCCTACAATGAGCAGTTCTTC
TRBV4-2	TRBJ1-2	NA	NA	CASSLKTEYGYTF	TGTGCCAGCAGCCTAAAGACGGAGTATGGCTACACCTTC
TRBV19	TRBJ2-1	TRBD2	NA	CASRTSGGNEQFF	TGTGCCAGCCGGACTAGCGGGGGGAATGAGCAGTTCTTC
TRBV7-3	TRBJ2-3	TRBD1	NA	CASSPQGADTQYF	TGTGCCAGCAGCCCGCAGGGGGCAGATACGCAGTATTTT
TRBV5-1	TRBJ2-1	TRBD2	NA	CASSLGTSGMSEQFF	TGCGCCAGCAGCTTGGGGACTAGCGGGATGAGTGAGCAGTTCTTC
TRBV7-3	TRBJ1-1	NA	NA	CASSLIGGEVTNTEAFF	TGTGCCAGCAGCTTAATTGGGGGCGAGGTTACGAACACTGAAGCTTTCTTT
TRBV14	TRBJ2-3	NA	NA	CASSLGPPGSTDTQYF	TGTGCCAGCAGCCTAGGCCCCCCGGGGAGCACAGATACGCAGTATTTT
TRBV21-1	TRBJ2-1	NA	NA	CASSKGDRGRSDEQFF	TGTGCCAGCAGCAAAGGGGACCGCGGGAGGAGCGATGAGCAGTTCTTC
TRBV2	TRBJ1-5	NA	NA	CASSVEGQPQHF	TGTGCCAGCAGTGTGGAGGGACAGCCCCAGCATTTT
TRBV28	TRBJ1-5	NA	NA	CASSRGGSGNQPQHF	TGTGCCAGCAGTCGGGGGGGTTCGGGCAATCAGCCCCAGCATTTT
TRBV9	TRBJ2-5	NA	NA	CASSGWTGAQYF	TGTGCCAGCAGCGGGTGGACGGGGGCCCAGTACTTC
TRBV29-1	TRBJ2-7	TRBD2	NA	CSVVFRSGASYEQYF	TGCAGCGTTGTATTTCGGAGCGGGGCTTCCTACGAGCAGTACTTC
TRBV5-1	TRBJ2-3	NA	NA	CASSIPLGRVGDTQYF	TGCGCCAGCAGCATCCCATTAGGGCGGGTGGGAGATACGCAGTATTTT
TRBV10-3	TRBJ2-3	NA	NA	CAISESTRGTDTQYF	TGTGCCATCAGTGAGAGTACTAGGGGGACAGATACGCAGTATTTT
TRBV5-5	TRBJ1-1	TRBD1	NA	CASSSGQVGTAFF	TGTGCCAGCAGCTCCGGACAGGTCGGGACAGCTTTCTTT
TRBV18	TRBJ1-1	NA	NA	CASSPRELGNTEAFF	TGTGCCAGCTCACCACGGGAGTTGGGGAACACTGAAGCTTTCTTT
TRBV5-1	TRBJ2-3	NA	once	CASSLAGGTVGDTQYF	TGCGCCAGCAGCTTGGCCGGAGGGACCGTCGGAGATACGCAGTATTTT
TRBV10-3	TRBJ2-6	NA	once	CAISGSSGANVLTF	TGTGCCATCAGTGGGAGCTCTGGGGCCAACGTCCTGACTTTC
TRBV6-1	TRBJ1-5	NA	NA	CASSERGIRNQPQHF	TGTGCCAGCAGTGAACGCGGCATCCGCAATCAGCCCCAGCATTTT
TRBV29-1	TRBJ1-5	TRBD1	NA	CSVAGTGGNQPQHF	TGCAGCGTTGCCGGGACAGGGGGCAATCAGCCCCAGCATTTT
TRBV28	TRBJ2-3	NA	NA	CASSGGTRTDTQYF	TGTGCCAGCAGTGGGGGGACGCGCACAGATACGCAGTATTTT
TRBV15	TRBJ2-3	TRBD2	NA	CATSRVSSGYTDTQYF	TGTGCCACCAGCAGAGTTTCTAGCGGCTACACAGATACGCAGTATTTT
TRBV5-4	TRBJ2-3	NA	NA	CASSLGGTSTDTQYF	TGTGCCAGCAGCTTGGGGGGCACTAGCACAGATACGCAGTATTTT
TRBV7-6	TRBJ1-1	NA	NA	CASSLVALSSFTEAFF	TGTGCCAGCAGCTTAGTTGCACTCTCGTCGTTTACTGAAGCTTTCTTT
TRBV10-1	TRBJ1-4	TRBD1	NA	CASYYRQRTGFNEKLFF	TGCGCCAGCTATTACAGGCAGAGGACAGGATTTAATGAAAAACTGTTTTTT
TRBV5-6	TRBJ2-1	NA	NA	CASSLDRSSYNEQFF	TGTGCCAGCAGCTTGGATAGGAGCTCCTACAATGAGCAGTTCTTC